The 21 T cell receptor beta chains in this list originate from one sample, sequenced in a study of OX40 agonist ivuxolimab in advanced cancers. Only in-frame clones appear in the TCRdb table, and some are missing; sequencing was by immunoSEQ multiplex PCR. The repertoire includes fewer than 35,000 clones, approximately 80% of them detected once, and around 20% sits in the top ten. Here the sequenced sample was CD4+ or CD8+ T cells sorted from blood, taken in a trial of the OX40 agonist ivuxolimab. These receptors were taken from an adult with an advanced solid tumor such as melanoma, head and neck, liver or kidney cancer.

This clone was detected only once. The CDR3 nucleotides are TGTGCCAGCAGCTTAGGCCTGGGCAATGAGCAGTTCTTC. As protein: CASSLGLGNEQFF. The rearrangement uses TRBV7-2 and TRBJ2-1, with D uncertain. Germline CDR1 SGHTA, CDR2 FQGNSA. This CDR3 has 13 amino acids. Trimming took off 1 base at V and 6 bases at J, with 7 bases between the two ends. The whole variable domain, remainder taken from reference TRBV7-2 and TRBJ2-1, is GAGVSQSPSNKVTEKGKDVELRCDPISGHTALYWYRQSLGQGLEFLIYFQGNSAPDKSGLPSDRFSAERTGGSVSTLTIQRTQQEDSAVYLCASSLGLGNEQFFGPGTRLTVL.

This clone was found a few times. This chain joins TRBV18 and TRBJ2-2, with D perhaps matching TRBD2 (5 bases). Germline assignment: CDR1 KGHSH and CDR2 LQKENI. The ends were cut back, 6 bases at V and 0 bases at J, with 14 bases in the middle. The CDR3 consists of 16 residues. The CDR3 is CASSPGPLANTGELFF. Written as DNA, the CDR3 is TGTGCCAGCTCCCCGGGCCCACTAGCGAACACCGGGGAGCTGTTTTTT. Full variable domain (remainder filled in from reference TRBV18 and TRBJ2-2): NAGVMQNPRHLVRRRGQEARLRCSPMKGHSHVYWYRQLPEEGLKFMVYLQKENIIDESGMPKERFSAEFPKEGPSILRIQQVVRGDSAAYFCASSPGPLANTGELFFGEGSRLTVL.

The chain joins TRBV4-3 to TRBJ1-5; D is unclear. There are 13 residues in the CDR3. V was cut by 0 bases and J by 3 bases, with 3 bases left in between. CDR1 is LGHNA and CDR2 is YSLEER in the germline V gene. The DNA for the CDR3 is TGCGCCAGCAGCCAAGATTTCAATCAGCCCCAGCATTTT. Its translation: CASSQDFNQPQHF.

The V call is TRBV7-2, the J call TRBJ2-5, with 10 bases matching TRBD1. The DNA end favors TRBJ2-7, so the J call may be wrong. Germline V gene lookup returns CDR1 SGHTA and CDR2 FQGNSA. This CDR3 contains 15 residues. This chain's CDR3 is CASSFSGTGAYEQYF. For the CDR3, the DNA is TGTGCCAGCAGCTTTTCCGGGACAGGGGCCTACGAGCAGTACTTC.

This clone was found a few times. V and J are TRBV27 and TRBJ2-7, with D unclear. This CDR3 has 13 amino acids. Germline values: CDR1 MNHEY, CDR2 SMNVEV (reference sequence). The ends were cut back, 3 bases at V and 3 bases at J, with 9 bases in the middle. CDR3 protein: CASSFAANYEQYF. The CDR3 coding sequence is TGTGCCAGCAGTTTCGCGGCGAACTACGAGCAGTACTTC.

The gene calls are TRBV7-9 and TRBJ1-1; D gene ambiguous. Trimming stripped 5 bases from V and 0 bases from J, with 10 bases between. Per germline, CDR1 SEHNR and CDR2 FQNEAQ (reference sequence). The CDR3 has 14 residues. The CDR3 region has the DNA TGTGCCAGCAGCCAAAGTGGTTTGAACACTGAAGCTTTCTTT. Protein product: CASSQSGLNTEAFF.

This chain connects TRBV28 to TRBJ2-2; 10 bases line up with TRBD2. Germline CDR1 and CDR2: MDHEN and SYDVKM. The trim removed 6 bases at V and 4 bases at J, leaving 5 bases unmatched. CDR3 length equals 15 residues. DNA of the CDR3: TGTGCCAGCAGACTTAGCGGGGGGTTCACCGGGGAGCTGTTTTTT. Translated, it gives CASRLSGGFTGELFF.

This clone has a handful of counts. This chain uses TRBV19 with TRBJ1-1; no definite D call. Germline V gives CDR1 LNHDA, CDR2 SQIVND (reference sequence). The length of the CDR3 is 13 residues. V lost 3 bases, J lost 2 bases, and 7 bases lay in between. CDR3 DNA: TGTGCCAGTAGTATTGGCCGCAACACTGAAGCTTTCTTT. Amino acids: CASSIGRNTEAFF.

The V gene is TRBV6-1, the J gene TRBJ1-4, with D unclear. The germline V gene has CDR1 MNHNS and CDR2 SASEGT. V shed 0 bases and J shed 4 bases, with 12 bases lying between them. This CDR3 spans 16 amino acids. This chain's CDR3 is CASSEARGPRNEKLFF. CDR3 bases: TGTGCCAGCAGTGAAGCGCGTGGACCCCGTAATGAAAAACTGTTTTTT.

The chain recombines TRBV28 with TRBJ2-2, with a weak D call TRBD1 (6 bases). The ends were cut back, 7 bases at V and 4 bases at J, with 16 bases in the middle. Per the germline V gene, CDR1 is MDHEN and CDR2 is SYDVKM. The length of the CDR3 is 15 residues. The CDR3 region has the DNA TGTGCCAGCACCCAGAGGGCAGGGGTCACCGGGGAGCTGTTTTTT. Translated, it gives CASTQRAGVTGELFF.

The V and J genes are TRBV5-1 and TRBJ1-3, with 7 nucleotides matching TRBD1. After removal of 4 bases from V and 2 bases from J, the junction contained 3 bases not matched to a gene. Germline CDR1 is SGHRS and CDR2 is YFSETQ. The CDR3 loop spans 14 amino acids. The CDR3 is CASSPGQPGNTIYF. The DNA of the CDR3 is TGCGCCAGCAGCCCGGGACAGCCTGGAAACACCATATATTTT.

The chain couples TRBV19 to TRBJ1-2; D ambiguous. Germline assignment: CDR1 LNHDA and CDR2 SQIVND (reference sequence). This CDR3 comprises 13 residues. The ends were cut back, 5 bases at V and 8 bases at J, with 15 bases in the middle. Here the CDR3 DNA reads TGTGCCAGTAGTCCAGATGGACGGCTAGGCTACACCTTC. Its protein is CASSPDGRLGYTF.

The chain uses TRBV5-6 and TRBJ1-2; no clear D. Germline CDR1 SGHDT, CDR2 YYEEEE. Trimming shortened V by 4 bases and J by 6 bases, and 13 bases separated the two germline ends. CDR3 length equals 13 residues. CDR3 loop: CASSERAVHGYTF. The CDR3 DNA sequence: TGTGCCAGCAGCGAGCGGGCGGTGCATGGCTACACCTTC. Complete variable domain (other parts from reference TRBV5-6 and TRBJ1-2): DAGVTQSPTHLIKTRGQQVTLRCSPKSGHDTVSWYQQALGQGPQFIFQYYEEEERQRGNFPDRFSGHQFPNYSSELNVNALLLGDSALYLCASSERAVHGYTFGSGTRLTVV.

V usage is TRBV19 and J usage is TRBJ1-3, with 10 bases that match TRBD1. Germline V gene lookup returns CDR1 LNHDA and CDR2 SQIVND (reference sequence). The CDR3 loop spans 15 amino acids. V dropped 7 bases and J dropped 8; count of bases not matched to a gene: 11. The DNA of the CDR3 is TGTGCCAGTACCTCCGGCGGACAGGGGGTATACACCATATATTTT. It is translated as CASTSGGQGVYTIYF.

This clone was observed once. The chain employs TRBV6-5 and TRBJ1-1; D possibly corresponds to TRBD1 (5 bases). The CDR3 is made up of 14 amino acids. Per the germline V gene, CDR1 is MNHEY and CDR2 is SVGAGI. V lost 6 bases, J lost 1 base, and 12 bases lay in between. The CDR3 region is CASSPPGRNTEAFF. The DNA for the CDR3 is TGTGCCAGCAGCCCCCCGGGACGGAACACTGAAGCTTTCTTT.

V usage is TRBV2 and J usage is TRBJ2-7; either TRBD1 or TRBD2 may supply D (6 bases each). CDR1 and CDR2 (germline): SNHLY, FYNNEI. V dropped 4 bases and J dropped 3 bases, with 13 bases sitting between them. CDR3 length equals 14 residues. In DNA, the CDR3 is TGTGCCAGCAGTGGGGGGGACAAGATCTACGAGCAGTACTTC. Its translation: CASSGGDKIYEQYF.

The V and J genes are TRBV6-1 and TRBJ2-3; TRBD1 agrees at 10 bases. There are 17 residues in the CDR3. V gave up 3 bases and J gave up 3 bases; unmatched junction bases: 9. The germline gives CDR1 MNHNS, CDR2 SASEGT. This CDR3 is CASSDLAGTGVTDTQYF. In DNA form, the CDR3 reads TGTGCCAGCAGTGACCTCGCCGGGACAGGGGTAACAGATACGCAGTATTTT.

This chain links TRBV7-2 with TRBJ2-1, with 7 bases identical to TRBD1. This CDR3 has 14 residues. Germline assignment: CDR1 SGHTA and CDR2 FQGNSA. The V segment lost 5 bases and the J segment 15 bases; nucleotides outside the gene matches: 16. The DNA for the CDR3 is TGTGCCAGCAGCCGCCGGGAAGGGACAGCCACCCGGTTCTTC. This codes for CASSRREGTATRFF.

V usage is TRBV19 and J usage is TRBJ1-6, with D tentatively TRBD1 (5 bases). Germline values: CDR1 LNHDA, CDR2 SQIVND (reference sequence). The CDR3 totals 15 residues. With 5 bases removed from V and 7 bases from J, the gap between germline ends came to 15 bases. CDR3 amino acids: CASSWGAEGNSPLHF. In DNA, the CDR3 is TGTGCCAGTAGTTGGGGCGCGGAGGGGAATTCACCCCTCCACTTT.

This rearrangement joins TRBV7-9 to TRBJ2-5; 9 bases agree with TRBD1. The J call may be in error: the DNA end matches TRBJ2-7 better. This CDR3 has 15 amino acids. CDR1 is SEHNR and CDR2 is FQNEAQ in the germline V gene (reference sequence). The CDR3 DNA is TGTGCCAGCAGCGAAGCGGGACAGGGACTCCACGAGCAGTACTTC. This sequence encodes CASSEAGQGLHEQYF.

This clone was counted once. V is TRBV5-5 and J is TRBJ2-1, with TRBD1 matching over 8 bases. CDR1 SGHKS and CDR2 YYEKEE come from the germline V gene (reference sequence). The CDR3 is made up of 15 amino acids. Trimming took 2 bases from V and 6 from J; bases not matched to a gene: 7. The CDR3 DNA follows: TGTGCCAGCAGCTTCGGGGACAGGTCAATCAATGAGCAGTTCTTC. Amino acids: CASSFGDRSINEQFF.